This T cell receptor beta chain was sequenced for a study of blood T cell repertoires in COVID-19. Study as a whole: Italy, Spain and the United States were the sources of the convalescent and acute COVID-19 samples.

TCRdb's copy holds only in-frame clones and misses some; the assay was immunoSEQ multiplex PCR. The sample holds around 230,000 clones, roughly 86% seen once. Cohorts were assigned according to the clinical history that participants reported. Sequenced: PBMCs or T cells enriched from blood (not recorded which). The clonotype comes from a man in his late teens or twenties with acute COVID-19.

DNA for the CDR3: TGTGCCAGCACCCGGACAGCCGCTAACTATGGCTACACCTTC. Protein product: CASTRTAANYGYTF. The chain carries TRBV5-4 and TRBJ1-2, with TRBD1 as a possible D gene (6 bases). The CDR3 extends over 14 amino acids. Per the germline V gene, CDR1 is SGHNT and CDR2 is YYREEE (reference sequence). The V end lost 6 bases, the J end lost 0 bases, and 12 bases lay between the germline ends.